The T cell receptor (beta chain) described here comes from a study of blood T cell repertoires in COVID-19. The wider study: The study drew acute and convalescent COVID-19 samples from the United States, Italy and Spain. The cDNA or gDNA used as material had been derived from T cells, B-cell-depleted T cells, or PBMCs.

Germline CDR1 SGHTS, CDR2 YDEGEE. The CDR3 length is 15 residues. Trimming shortened V by 4 bases and J by 6 bases, and 14 bases separated the two germline ends. Measured with immunoSEQ multiplex PCR; TCRdb has only the in-frame clones, and not every one. The sample comprises roughly 200,000 clones, approximately 87% of which are singletons, and 15% to 20% rests with the top ten. Seattle participants joined during active infection and were tracked over time. The sample taken for sequencing was peripheral blood. The chain couples TRBV5-8 to TRBJ1-6; D is perhaps TRBD1 (6 bases). The sequence was obtained from a person between 65 and 79 years old with COVID-19, enrolled during active disease. CDR3 bases: TGTGCCAGCAGCCATAGGACAGCCTTTAATTCACCCCTCCACTTT. Translation: CASSHRTAFNSPLHF.